These T cell receptor beta chains were read from a single sample in a study of OX40 agonist ivuxolimab in advanced cancers. Here immunoSEQ multiplex PCR was the method, and the copy in TCRdb shows in-frame clones only, minus some. There are roughly 72,000 clones in the sample; more than 65% occur only once, and approximately 5% lies in the top ten. The sample was CD4+ or CD8+ T cells sorted from blood, taken in a trial of the OX40 agonist ivuxolimab. The receptors stem from an adult with an advanced solid tumor such as melanoma, head and neck, liver or kidney cancer. CDR3s include the opening cysteine and the closing phenylalanine or tryptophan. Fields, in order: D gene, V gene, J gene, clone size, CDR3 DNA, CDR3 protein. D genes are given only for firm matches. Some rows have no size entry. The others give once, few or many, or a class for an expanded clone.

D: TRBD1; V: TRBV9; J: TRBJ1-3; size: .; DNA: TGTGCCAGCAGCGCCCTGACAGGGCCCGAGGCTGGAAACACCATATATTTT; CDR3: CASSALTGPEAGNTIYF
D: .; V: TRBV4-1; J: TRBJ1-2; size: once; DNA: TGCGCCAGCAGCCAAGAAGACAGACTCCTCTATGGCTACACCTTC; CDR3: CASSQEDRLLYGYTF
D: .; V: TRBV27; J: TRBJ1-1; size: .; DNA: TGTGCCAGCAGCCGGGGGACATTTGCGGGCACTGAAGCTTTCTTT; CDR3: CASSRGTFAGTEAFF
D: TRBD1; V: TRBV2; J: TRBJ2-2; size: .; DNA: TGTGCCAGCGGGGGACAGGTAGGAGGCACCGGGGAGCTGTTTTTT; CDR3: CASGGQVGGTGELFF
D: TRBD1; V: TRBV19; J: TRBJ1-2; size: .; DNA: TGTGCCACTTGGACAGGGGCATCCTATGGCTACACCTTC; CDR3: CATWTGASYGYTF
D: .; V: TRBV7-8; J: TRBJ2-7; size: once; DNA: TGTGCCAGCAGCTTAGAAACACGGTCGGCCGAGCAGTACTTC; CDR3: CASSLETRSAEQYF
D: .; V: TRBV5-4; J: TRBJ2-7; size: .; DNA: TGCGCCAGCAGCCAAGCAACAGGTGGGGCCTACGAGCAGTACTTC; CDR3: CASSQATGGAYEQYF
D: .; V: TRBV7-2; J: TRBJ1-6; size: .; DNA: TGTGCCAGCGGTCGGACATCCTCCTATAATTCACCCCTCCACTTT; CDR3: CASGRTSSYNSPLHF
D: .; V: TRBV10-1; J: TRBJ1-5; size: .; DNA: TGCGCCAGCAGTGAGGATCTGAGGACCTTTACAAGGAATCAGCCCCAGCATTTT; CDR3: CASSEDLRTFTRNQPQHF
D: .; V: TRBV10-1; J: TRBJ2-1; size: .; DNA: TGCGCCAGTTCGTCTAAAGGGCCTTACAATGAGCAGTTCTTC; CDR3: CASSSKGPYNEQFF
D: .; V: TRBV5-1; J: TRBJ1-1; size: .; DNA: TGCGCCAGCAGCTTCGTTTCAGAAAACACTGAAGCTTTCTTT; CDR3: CASSFVSENTEAFF
D: .; V: TRBV5-6; J: TRBJ2-7; size: few; DNA: TGTGCCAGCACCGGCGCACGAAATGTGTACGAGCAGTACTTC; CDR3: CASTGARNVYEQYF
D: TRBD1; V: TRBV5-1; J: TRBJ2-3; size: .; DNA: TGCGCCAGCAGCTTTACGACGGGACAGGGGACAGATACGCAGTATTTT; CDR3: CASSFTTGQGTDTQYF
D: .; V: TRBV4-3; J: TRBJ1-2; size: .; DNA: TGCGCCAGCAGCCAATCGGGCTATGGCTACACCTTC; CDR3: CASSQSGYGYTF
D: TRBD2; V: TRBV10-1; J: TRBJ2-1; size: few; DNA: TGCGCCAGGTATAGCGGGGGCCGCTACAATGAGCAGTTCTTC; CDR3: CARYSGGRYNEQFF
D: TRBD2; V: TRBV9; J: TRBJ2-7; size: once; DNA: TGTGCCAGCAGCGTAGGTCCTAGCGGGAGCGACGAGCAGTACTTC; CDR3: CASSVGPSGSDEQYF
D: .; V: TRBV2; J: TRBJ1-3; size: .; DNA: TGTGCCAGCAGTGAAAAGCGGCCCACTGGAAACACCATATATTTT; CDR3: CASSEKRPTGNTIYF
D: TRBD1; V: TRBV7-9; J: TRBJ1-5; size: .; DNA: TGTGCCAGCAGCTTAGGGACAGGGATCAATCAGCCCCAGCATTTT; CDR3: CASSLGTGINQPQHF
D: TRBD2; V: TRBV2; J: TRBJ2-6; size: .; DNA: TGTGCCAGCAGTCCGGGGGGTACTGGGGCCAACGTCCTGACTTTC; CDR3: CASSPGGTGANVLTF
D: .; V: TRBV19; J: TRBJ2-7; size: .; DNA: TGTGCCAGTAGTATTGGCCGAGAAGCCTACGAGCAGTACTTC; CDR3: CASSIGREAYEQYF
D: TRBD1; V: TRBV19; J: TRBJ1-2; size: .; DNA: TGTGCCAGTAGTATAGGACAGGGGGATGGCTACACCTTC; CDR3: CASSIGQGDGYTF
D: .; V: TRBV6-5; J: TRBJ1-2; size: .; DNA: TGTGCCAGCAGTTACTCTGGGCAAAGTGGCTATGGCTACACCTTC; CDR3: CASSYSGQSGYGYTF
D: .; V: TRBV5-1; J: TRBJ1-4; size: .; DNA: TGCGCCAGCAGCCGGGGCTGGGTGGCGAGTGAAAAACTGTTTTTT; CDR3: CASSRGWVASEKLFF
D: TRBD1; V: TRBV6-5; J: TRBJ1-2; size: .; DNA: TGTGCCAGCAGGAGGGGACAGGGGACCTATGGCTACACCTTC; CDR3: CASRRGQGTYGYTF
D: .; V: TRBV5-6; J: TRBJ2-5; size: .; DNA: TGTGCCAGCAGCGCCCTTGGAGCACAGCAAGAGACCCAGTACTTC; CDR3: CASSALGAQQETQYF